This T cell receptor (beta chain) was identified during a study of T cell responses to AZD1222 COVID-19 vaccine (dated by TCRdb to about 2021). For the wider study: Because spike-specific TCR depth and breadth did not differ between the two schedules, AZD1222 recipients who got a second dose at roughly 4 weeks were pooled with those who got a second dose at roughly 12 weeks. A total of 233 trial participants underwent TCR sequencing, of whom about 210 received two doses of AZD1222 and about 25 received two doses of the MenACWY control vaccine. Trial participants were enrolled by age into 18-55, 56-69 and 70-plus year subgroups, with roughly 160, 29 and 62 TCR-sequenced participants respectively. What the work shows at the level of the full study, not this receptor alone: Conclusions about previously exposed vaccinees were limited because only a handful of AZD1222 recipients were SARS-CoV-2 seropositive at baseline. After two AZD1222 doses, both the breadth and the depth of spike-specific TCRs were significantly higher than at day 0 and than in MenACWY recipients. The vaccine-associated CD4 TCRs covered the entire spike protein, and the dominant responses fell in regions 160-218 and 743-854. Nearly half of unique spike-specific TCRs reportedly recognized epitopes outside regions mutated in the B.1.351 and B.1.1.7 variants. Most participants were white British and females outnumbered males, and the authors suggested that clonal diversity may have been underestimated. In the small 56-69-year group, the increase in depth fell short of significance, most likely because of low power. Because no day 14 peak-response samples were available, the repertoires could be characterized only after the peak T cell response.

This specimen's time point label, interpreted: baseline before first vaccination. The vaccinee samples were drawn from two UK trials, COV001 and COV002, one of which was a single-blind randomized controlled phase 2/3 trial testing AZD1222 (ChAdOx1 nCoV-19) in healthy adults. For TCRbeta chain sequencing, PBMC samples from trial participants were taken at day 0 and at day 28 after the second dose. As regards this clone: Its antigen is still unknown. No much larger clone is present one base from it, and per-base qualities are unavailable.

Counted from cysteine to phenylalanine, this CDR3 has 16 amino acids. Only the CDR3 DNA is retained, 48 bases long and in frame from the first base. V is pared back by 1 base and J by 0 bases, with 7 bases lying between the germline termini. Looking up the germline V gene (reference sequence) yields CDR1 LNHNV and CDR2 YYDKDF. The CDR3 regions of human TCRbeta chains were analyzed by immunosequencing. Per the original workflow: TCRs in the repertoires were compared against a reference library of SARS-CoV-2-specific TCRs that had been generated with the MIRA antigen-specificity platform. Breadth was defined as the fraction of unique TCRs that were SARS-CoV-2-associated. Depth was defined as the fraction of total T cells that were SARS-CoV-2-associated. Using the MIRA data, each spike-specific TCR was assigned both to the spike region to which the TCR was reactive and to a CD4 or CD8 class. Log10-transformed breadth and depth values were compared by one-way ANOVA with Sidak's multiple comparisons tests. TCRdb provides this immuneACCESS table in a form limited to in-frame rearrangements. Some clones are lacking; in checked studies, under half of them reflect an unresolved V gene, and why the rest are absent is not known. V and J calls and clone size are as listed in that table; D and trimming were resolved from the DNA. The sample records more than 150,000 clones, 85% to 90% of which are singletons. The top ten constitute roughly 6% of the sample.

Source: peripheral blood, taken on day 0 of AZD1222 vaccination. This receptor was taken from an adult in good health. The sequence links TRBV15 to TRBJ2-6; TRBD2 could be the D gene, as 5 bases match. This receptor has the CDR3 CATSRGGSSGANVLTF. The DNA sequence reads TGTGCCACCAGCAGAGGTGGGAGCTCTGGGGCCAACGTCCTGACTTTC.